The T cell receptor (beta chain) described here comes from a study of cytomegalovirus exposure and HLA in healthy donors (TCRdb year 2017). For context, the study as a whole: According to a later analysis, the 100 to 150 validation repertoires were produced on the same platform as the roughly 600 repertoires of the first cohort. The study was designed to test whether signatures of past pathogen exposure could be identified by cataloging public T cell receptors. Besides the first cohort of hundreds of subjects, a separate validation cohort made up of some 110 different subjects was used. To predict cytomegalovirus infection status, the study combined high-throughput TCR immunosequencing, statistical association of individual TCRs with disease status, and machine learning.

What the work shows at the level of the full study, not this receptor alone: A later analysis lacked HLA typing for the validation cohort, so it scored co-occurrence in that cohort across all 110 or so repertoires. A later analysis found that TCRs clustered in the first cohort also tended to co-occur in the roughly 120 validation repertoires, with approximately 93% of cluster scores above 0. The study listed 150 to 200 TCR beta chains as associated with cytomegalovirus. The authors suggested that the approach could potentially be extended to other disease states and immunological phenotypes. In vitro tests confirmed that three of the cytomegalovirus-associated TCR beta chains recognize cytomegalovirus antigens. The classifier was reported to diagnose cytomegalovirus status with high specificity and sensitivity in both the original and validation cohorts. Most TCR sequences were observed very rarely across donors, whereas some public TCRs were present in many individuals.

Libraries were constructed by the immunoSEQ multiplex PCR assay. As for how the authors treated the data: A statistical classification framework was built for diagnosing cytomegalovirus status from the catalog of TCR beta chain sequences. TCRdb provides this immuneACCESS table in a form limited to in-frame rearrangements. Some clones are lacking; in checked studies, under half of them reflect an unresolved V gene, and why the rest are absent is not known. Clone size and V and J calls were adopted from that table, with D and trimming inferred from the DNA. This sample comprises about 140,000 clones, 80% to 90% of them detected only once. The ten largest make up just under 3% of the sample. Note on this clone: Its binding antigen is unknown. No base quality information exists; no much larger clone differs at one position.

Separate from the approximately 690-subject first cohort, the validation cohort of 90 to 150 subjects was the group to which the donors belonged. The CDR3 measures 17 amino acids from cysteine to phenylalanine. Only the CDR3 region is kept as DNA, spanning 51 bases read in frame from base 1. CDR1 and CDR2 are drawn from the germline V gene: SGHTA, FQGNSA. V was cut back by 1 base and J by 0 bases, leaving a gap of 13 bases between them. This chain joins TRBV7-2 to TRBJ2-1, with TRBD2 as a weak D call on 5 bases. The sequencing input was PBMCs. The TCR originated in a man in his late teens or twenties in good health and CMV-seronegative. The DNA reads TGTGCCAGCAGCTTAGTAGCGACTATGAGCTCCTACAATGAGCAGTTCTTC. This sequence encodes CASSLVATMSSYNEQFF.